This T cell receptor beta chain was documented in a study of T cell responses to AZD1222 COVID-19 vaccine. CDR3 length: 15 amino acids. V was cut by 0 bases and J by 8 bases, with 17 bases left in between. Germline assignment: CDR1 SGHKS and CDR2 YYEKEE (reference sequence). This clone came up once. The protocol was immunoSEQ multiplex PCR, while the TCRdb copy is restricted to in-frame clones and leaves out a portion. In the table there are about 100,000 clones, roughly 90% of which are singletons. This receptor was taken from an adult who received the AZD1222 COVID-19 vaccine. Sequencing was performed on peripheral blood, taken 28 days after the second AZD1222 dose. The gene calls are TRBV5-5 and TRBJ1-2; D is unclear. The CDR3 protein is CASSLANDGFGGYTF. CDR3 nucleotides: TGTGCCAGCAGCTTGGCCAACGACGGATTTGGAGGCTACACCTTC.